These T cell receptor beta chains were read from a single sample in a study of T cells after yellow fever vaccination. TCRdb processed the 5' RACE reads anew with MiXCR; each CDR3 protein has one entry. The table has 240,000 or so distinct CDR3 sequences, 6.9% seen once. Sequencing used CD4+ T cells sorted from PBMCs, obtained 15 days after the yellow fever booster vaccination. These receptors originate from a man in his thirties or forties who received the YFV17D yellow fever vaccine. CDR3s include the opening cysteine and the closing phenylalanine or tryptophan. A D gene is named only where the DNA matches it firmly. Where a row states a size, it is once, few, many or the class of an expanded clone; other rows omit it.

d_call j_call v_call clone_size cdr3_nt cdr3_aa
NA TRBJ2-1 TRBV18 NA TGTGCCAGCTCGCGACCGGATGGTAATGAGCAGTTCTTC CASSRPDGNEQFF
TRBD2 TRBJ2-1 TRBV3-1 few TGTGCCAGCAGCCAAGGGGGCCTAGCGGTTTACAATGAGCAGTTCTTC CASSQGGLAVYNEQFF
NA TRBJ2-5 TRBV14 few TGTGCCAGCAGCCAATCCCCTACTAGAGAGACCCAGTACTTC CASSQSPTRETQYF
TRBD1 TRBJ2-5 TRBV6-1 NA TGTGCCAGCAGGGCAGGGGGCAAGGAACGAGAGACCCAGTACTTC CASRAGGKERETQYF
TRBD1 TRBJ1-1 TRBV5-5 few TGTGCCAGCAGCTTGGATGGGACAGTAGAAGCTTTCTTT CASSLDGTVEAFF
NA TRBJ2-1 TRBV7-9 many TGTGCCAGTAGAGCCTACAATGAGCAGTTCTTC CASRAYNEQFF
NA TRBJ2-2 TRBV4-3 NA TGCGCCAGCAGCCCACTAGTGTTGGCTGGGGAGCTGTTTTTT CASSPLVLAGELFF
NA TRBJ2-1 TRBV5-1 few TGCGCCAGCAGTATCGGTCCTTACAATGAGCAGTTCTTC CASSIGPYNEQFF
NA TRBJ1-1 TRBV11-2 few TGTGCCAGCAGCCCAATCCTGCTTGAAGCTTTCTTT CASSPILLEAFF
NA TRBJ2-1 TRBV23-1 NA TGCGCCAGCAGTCAACAGGGCCCCTGGGATGAGCAGTTCTTC CASSQQGPWDEQFF
NA TRBJ2-3 TRBV20-1 few TGCAGTGCTAGAATAACCGGGACCGCAACCCCAGATACGCAGTATTTT CSARITGTATPDTQYF
TRBD1 TRBJ2-2 TRBV7-2 NA TGTGCCAGCAGCAGACAGGGGAGAGGTGCCGGGGAGCTGTTTTTT CASSRQGRGAGELFF
TRBD2 TRBJ2-3 TRBV20-1 NA TGCAGTGCAAGGAAACTAGCGGGAGGGCTCGATACGCAGTATTTT CSARKLAGGLDTQYF
NA TRBJ2-1 TRBV7-2 many TGTGCCAGCAGCTTATTCAGTAAGGGGATTTACAATGAGCAGTTCTTC CASSLFSKGIYNEQFF
NA TRBJ2-2 TRBV6-6 few TGTGCCAGCAGTTACTGGGCCACCGGGGAGCTGTTTTTT CASSYWATGELFF
NA TRBJ2-5 TRBV6-2/TRBV6-3 many TGTGCCAGCAGTTCCACGAGAGAGACCCAGTACTTC CASSSTRETQYF
NA TRBJ1-1 TRBV4-3 few TGCGCCAGCAGCCAGGGAAGGGTGACTGAAGCTTTCTTT CASSQGRVTEAFF
TRBD2 TRBJ2-1 TRBV30 NA TGTGCCTGGAGGGGGGGGATAAGCTCCTACAATGAGCAGTTCTTC CAWRGGISSYNEQFF
TRBD2 TRBJ2-3 TRBV7-3 many TGTGCCAGCAGCTTGACTAGCGGGAGGGGAGATACGCAGTATTTT CASSLTSGRGDTQYF
NA TRBJ2-5 TRBV7-2 NA TGTGCCAGCAGCTTAATGGACAACCAAGAGACCCAGTACTTC CASSLMDNQETQYF
NA TRBJ2-7 TRBV7-2 many TGTGCCAGCAGCACGGGACTCGAGCAGTACTTC CASSTGLEQYF
NA TRBJ1-1 TRBV5-1 many TGCGCCAGCAGCTTGGAGGCAGACATGAACACTGAAGCTTTCTTT CASSLEADMNTEAFF
TRBD2 TRBJ2-1 TRBV6-2/TRBV6-3 many TGTGCCAGCAGCCACCCCGGGGGGGACCCAACCTACAATGAGCAGTTCTTC CASSHPGGDPTYNEQFF
NA TRBJ2-5 TRBV4-3 many TGCGCCAGCAGCCAAGTTAGGGATCAAGAGACCCAGTACTTC CASSQVRDQETQYF
NA TRBJ2-2 TRBV7-8 few TGTGCCAGCAGCTTATACCTCAGCAACCCGAACACCGGGGAGCTGTTTTTT CASSLYLSNPNTGELFF
TRBD1 TRBJ1-2 TRBV30 NA TGTGCCTGGCGGACAGGGAGCGACTATGGCTACACCTTC CAWRTGSDYGYTF
NA TRBJ2-3 TRBV20-1 few TGCAGTGCTATCGAAGGGGCAGCATCAAGTCGCACAGATACGCAGTATTTT CSAIEGAASSRTDTQYF
NA TRBJ2-7 TRBV7-2 few TGTGCCAGCAGCTTAACCCCAGGCCCCTCCTACGAGCAGTACTTC CASSLTPGPSYEQYF
NA TRBJ2-1 TRBV7-2 NA TGTGCCAGCAGCTCCGTAGGGATAAGCAAGCAGTTCTTC CASSSVGISKQFF
TRBD2 TRBJ2-2 TRBV14 many TGTGCCAGCAGCTACGGACTAGCGGGAGGGAACACCGGGGAGCTGTTTTTT CASSYGLAGGNTGELFF
TRBD2 TRBJ2-3 TRBV20-1 few TGCAGTGCTTACGGAGCGGGAGACACAGATACGCAGTATTTT CSAYGAGDTDTQYF
NA TRBJ1-2 TRBV12-3/TRBV12-4 few TGTGCCAGCAATCGAGGGTCTTATGGCTACACCTTC CASNRGSYGYTF
NA TRBJ2-7 TRBV21-1 many TGTGCCAGCAGCAACGGGACAGGGACTTACGAGCAGTACTTC CASSNGTGTYEQYF
TRBD2 TRBJ2-5 TRBV12-3/TRBV12-4 NA TGTGCCAGCAGAGAGAGCGGGAGCCGGGCAGAGACCCAGTACTTC CASRESGSRAETQYF
NA TRBJ1-5 TRBV27 many TGTGCCAGCAAAAGTAGGTCCCTGGACAGTCTCTATAGCAATCAGCCCCAGCATTTT CASKSRSLDSLYSNQPQHF
NA TRBJ2-1 TRBV27 NA TGTGCCAGCAGTTCGGCGGACACCCCGGGAATCTTC CASSSADTPGIF
TRBD2 TRBJ2-7 TRBV20-1 NA TGCAGTGCTAACCGACCAACAATAGCGGGAGGGGACTACGAGCAGTACTTC CSANRPTIAGGDYEQYF
NA TRBJ1-2 TRBV29-1 few TGCAGCGTTGACGGAGGAGTTGTCTATGGCTACACCTTC CSVDGGVVYGYTF
NA TRBJ2-1 TRBV29-1 few TGCAGCGTTGAAGATTTCGGACGAGATGAGCAGTTCTTC CSVEDFGRDEQFF
TRBD2 TRBJ2-1 TRBV20-1 many TGCAGTGCTAGAGATCAAGGCGGGAGGAGCTCCTACAATGAGCAGTTCTTC CSARDQGGRSSYNEQFF
NA TRBJ2-1 TRBV5-1 NA TGCGCCAGCAGCTATACCACTAGCTACAATGAGCAGTTCTTC CASSYTTSYNEQFF
NA TRBJ2-7 TRBV16 many TGTGCCAGCACGAGTAGTGGCCAGGGGCGCGACGAGCAGTACTTC CASTSSGQGRDEQYF
NA TRBJ1-5 TRBV6-2/TRBV6-3 few TGTGCCAGCAGTTACTTGGCGCTCAATCAGCCCCAGCATTTT CASSYLALNQPQHF
TRBD2 TRBJ2-1 TRBV6-2/TRBV6-3 many TGTGCCAGCGTTTTCGCGACTAGCGGGAGCCGGGAGCAGTTCTTC CASVFATSGSREQFF
TRBD2 TRBJ2-7 TRBV7-2 few TGTGCCAGCAGCTGGGATGGCTCTAGCGGGAACTCCTACGAGCAGTACTTC CASSWDGSSGNSYEQYF
TRBD1 TRBJ2-7 TRBV4-3 few TGCGCCAGCAGCCAAGAAAGGGACAGGGGGTTAGGGTACGAGCAGTACTTC CASSQERDRGLGYEQYF
NA TRBJ1-6 TRBV4-3 NA TGCGCCAGCAGCCAAGAGCCGGGCGGGGATTCACCCCTCCACTTT CASSQEPGGDSPLHF
NA TRBJ2-5 TRBV20-1 many TGCAGTGCCGCGAAACAGGGAAAAGAGACCCAGTACTTC CSAAKQGKETQYF
TRBD2 TRBJ2-2 TRBV5-5 few TGTGCCAGCAGAGGCCTAGCGGGGACGAACACCGGGGAGCTGTTTTTT CASRGLAGTNTGELFF
TRBD1 TRBJ2-2 TRBV5-1 many TGCGCCAGCAGCCGGACCGGGACAGGGGGTTCCGGGGAGCTGTTTTTT CASSRTGTGGSGELFF
TRBD1 TRBJ1-5 TRBV27 many TGTGCCAGCAGGTGGGACAGAAATCAGCCCCAGCATTTT CASRWDRNQPQHF
NA TRBJ2-1 TRBV30 few TGTGCCTGGAGTGTGACGCCCTACCGGCGGAATGAGCAGTTCTTC CAWSVTPYRRNEQFF